Listed below are T cell receptor beta chains from one sample, sequenced in a study of cytomegalovirus exposure and HLA in healthy donors. This table comes from immunoSEQ multiplex PCR, and its TCRdb copy is limited to in-frame clones, with some not included. The sample consists of under 200,000 clones, about 64% of them appearing once. Sequencing was performed on PBMCs. The receptor source for this set is a man between 45 and 60 years old in good health and CMV-seronegative. Each CDR3 is given with its conserved first and last residue. A D gene is named only where the DNA matches it firmly. Only part of the rows carry a size: once, few, many, or a class if the clone is expanded.

d_gene	v_gene	abundance	j_gene	CDR3nt	CDR3aa
NA	TRBV7-9	NA	TRBJ2-1	TGTGCCAGCAGCTTAGGACTAGTAATCAATGAGCAGTTCTTC	CASSLGLVINEQFF
NA	TRBV5-1	few	TRBJ2-7	TGCGCCAGCAGCCTTACGCCGGGGAGCTCCTACGAGCAGTACTTC	CASSLTPGSSYEQYF
NA	TRBV10-3	few	TRBJ1-2	TGTGCCATCAGTGAGATCAGTAACTATGGCTACACCTTC	CAISEISNYGYTF
TRBD2	TRBV7-9	NA	TRBJ2-3	TGTGCCGGCACCATTGGAGCGGGGGGGCCGGGAGATACGCAGTATTTT	CAGTIGAGGPGDTQYF
NA	TRBV28	NA	TRBJ2-6	TGTGCCAGCAGCTTCCACCCCAGGGCTGGGGCCAACGTCCTGACTTTC	CASSFHPRAGANVLTF
TRBD1	TRBV18	NA	TRBJ1-2	TGTGCCAGCCGGGGTGCCGGGACAGGAACCAAAGAGGGCTACACCTTC	CASRGAGTGTKEGYTF
NA	TRBV5-1	NA	TRBJ2-1	TGCGCCAGCAGCTTGGGGAACAGTTACAATGAGCAGTTCTTC	CASSLGNSYNEQFF
NA	TRBV11-2	NA	TRBJ1-1	TGTGCCAGCAGCTTAGTACCGGGGAGCGCTTTCTTT	CASSLVPGSAFF
TRBD1	TRBV15	NA	TRBJ2-5	TGTGCCACCAGCAGAGGGGGGACAGGGCTAGAGACCCAGTACTTC	CATSRGGTGLETQYF
TRBD2	TRBV25-1	NA	TRBJ2-5	TGCGCCAGCAGTGAATATCCTTCTAGCGGGGGGGAAGAGACCCAGTACTTC	CASSEYPSSGGEETQYF
TRBD1	TRBV7-8	NA	TRBJ2-7	TGTGCCAGCAGCCCCGGACAGGGACAGTACTTC	CASSPGQGQYF
NA	TRBV4-2	once	TRBJ1-5	TGTGCCAGCAGCGAAACAGGGAATAGCAATCAGCCCCAGCATTTT	CASSETGNSNQPQHF
NA	TRBV5-1	NA	TRBJ1-1	TGCGCCAGCAGCTTGGGGGACAATCTAGCCACTGAAGCTTTCTTT	CASSLGDNLATEAFF
NA	TRBV5-1	NA	TRBJ1-1	TGCGCCAGCAGCTTGGGCGGGAACACTGAAGCTTTCTTT	CASSLGGNTEAFF
TRBD1	TRBV18	NA	TRBJ2-7	TGTGCCAGCTCGGGGGGACGACAGGGGCCAGGGGAGCAGTACTTC	CASSGGRQGPGEQYF
NA	TRBV7-3	NA	TRBJ1-1	TGTGCCAGCAGCTTACCAGGGGCGAACACTGAAGCTTTCTTT	CASSLPGANTEAFF
NA	TRBV9	few	TRBJ2-7	TGTGCCAGCAGCGTAAGGGACACCTACGAGCAGTACTTC	CASSVRDTYEQYF
NA	TRBV5-4	NA	TRBJ1-4	TGTGCCAGCAGCTTGGCCGCAGTGGAGGGAAAACTGTTTTTT	CASSLAAVEGKLFF
NA	TRBV5-1	NA	TRBJ2-3	TGCGCCAGCAGCTTGGACGGTACGCAGTATTTT	CASSLDGTQYF
NA	TRBV18	NA	TRBJ2-7	TGTGCCAGCTCCTCGGGGCTGGAGGGTTACGAGCAGTACTTC	CASSSGLEGYEQYF
NA	TRBV5-4	few	TRBJ1-1	TGTGCCAGCAGCGACGGCAGGGATAGTGAAGCTTTCTTT	CASSDGRDSEAFF
TRBD1	TRBV28	NA	TRBJ2-7	TGTGCCAGCAGTGCCCCGGGACAGGGGTCTGTTGGAGAGCAGTACTTC	CASSAPGQGSVGEQYF
TRBD1	TRBV5-6	NA	TRBJ1-1	TGTGCCAGCAGCTTTGGGACAGGGAAAAGTGAAGCTTTCTTT	CASSFGTGKSEAFF
TRBD1	TRBV9	NA	TRBJ2-5	TGTGCCAGCAGCGTCACTCCTCAGGGGGAAGAGACCCAGTACTTC	CASSVTPQGEETQYF
NA	TRBV29-1	NA	TRBJ1-6	TGCAGCGTTGCTCTCAGGAATAATTCACCCCTCCACTTT	CSVALRNNSPLHF
TRBD2	TRBV5-4	NA	TRBJ2-7	TGTGCCAGCAGCCCTACTAGCGGGGGCGACCCCATCTCCTACGAGCAGTACTTC	CASSPTSGGDPISYEQYF
NA	TRBV5-4	once	TRBJ2-6	TGTGCCAGCAGCTTGGGAGGGACTGGGGCCAACGTCCTGACTTTC	CASSLGGTGANVLTF
TRBD2	TRBV29-1	NA	TRBJ2-5	TGCAGCGTTGACCTGACTAGCGGGGGGCCCCAGTACTTC	CSVDLTSGGPQYF
NA	TRBV19	NA	TRBJ2-7	TGTGCCAGTAGTATGGCAGCGGCCTCCTACGAGCAGTACTTC	CASSMAAASYEQYF
TRBD1	TRBV28	NA	TRBJ1-5	TGTGCCAGCAGATCCGCGGGGACAGTAGGTGATAATCAGCCCCAGCATTTT	CASRSAGTVGDNQPQHF
NA	TRBV6-1	many	TRBJ1-4	TGTGCCAGCAGTGACTACCCCACAGGGACCCCAACAAAACTGTTTTTT	CASSDYPTGTPTKLFF
NA	TRBV28	NA	TRBJ1-1	TGTGCCAGCAGTTCCCCGCGGGGCCTGAACACTGAAGCTTTCTTT	CASSSPRGLNTEAFF
NA	TRBV6-5	NA	TRBJ1-4	TGTGCCAGCAGTTACTCCAGGGTAGGCGAAAAACTGTTTTTT	CASSYSRVGEKLFF
NA	TRBV5-1	NA	TRBJ2-2	TGCGCCAGCAGCTTGTTATCCACCGGGGAGCTGTTTTTT	CASSLLSTGELFF
TRBD2	TRBV5-4	NA	TRBJ2-3	TGTGCCAGCAGCATTGGGACTAGCGGGGTGACAGATACGCAGTATTTT	CASSIGTSGVTDTQYF
NA	TRBV6-4	NA	TRBJ2-7	TGTGCCAGCAGTGTAGAAAGCGGCCCCTACGAGCAGTACTTC	CASSVESGPYEQYF
NA	TRBV7-6	NA	TRBJ1-1	TGTGCCAGCAGCCCGATCCGCGTGGGCCCGAACACTGAAGCTTTCTTT	CASSPIRVGPNTEAFF
TRBD2	TRBV6-1	NA	TRBJ2-1	TGTGCCAGCAGTGCCCGGGGGGGACTAGTGTCCCAGTTCTTC	CASSARGGLVSQFF
TRBD1	TRBV5-1	few	TRBJ1-2	TGCGCCAGCAGCCGGGAAGGGGACAGCTATGGCTACACCTTC	CASSREGDSYGYTF
NA	TRBV15	NA	TRBJ1-5	TGTGCCACCAGTGCCAGCGGCGATCAGCCCCAGCATTTT	CATSASGDQPQHF
NA	TRBV5-1	few	TRBJ2-1	TGCGCCAGCAGCCCACTGGAGTGGGAGAATGAGCAGTTCTTC	CASSPLEWENEQFF
NA	TRBV4-2	NA	TRBJ2-1	TGTGCCAGCAGCCAAGCTGGACAGTCTTACAATGAGCAGTTCTTC	CASSQAGQSYNEQFF
NA	TRBV5-1	NA	TRBJ1-5	TGCGCCAGCAGTCTGACAGGTCTCGGCAATCAGCCCCAGCATTTT	CASSLTGLGNQPQHF
TRBD1	TRBV4-3	NA	TRBJ1-5	TGCGCCAGCAGCCAAGACATCAGGGGGCAGCCCCAGCATTTT	CASSQDIRGQPQHF
NA	TRBV7-7	NA	TRBJ2-5	TGTGCTAGCAGCCCTCTGGGGCTTCTCCAAGAGACCCAGTACTTC	CASSPLGLLQETQYF
NA	TRBV5-4	NA	TRBJ1-1	TGTGCCAGCAGCTTGAGCCGGAACACTGAAGCTTTCTTT	CASSLSRNTEAFF
TRBD1	TRBV28	few	TRBJ1-6	TGTGCCAGCAGTCCGCGGACAGGGGGTAATTCACCCCTCCACTTT	CASSPRTGGNSPLHF
TRBD1	TRBV6-5	NA	TRBJ1-5	TGTGCCAGCAGTAACAGACAGGGAGAGCATCAGCCCCAGCATTTT	CASSNRQGEHQPQHF
TRBD2	TRBV5-1	NA	TRBJ2-2	TGCGCCAGCAGCTTCACTAGCGGGGGGCTTAGCACCGGGGAGCTGTTTTTT	CASSFTSGGLSTGELFF
TRBD1	TRBV7-8	NA	TRBJ1-6	TGTGCCAGCAGCCGGTGGGACAGGGAGGGCTCCTATAATTCACCCCTCCACTTT	CASSRWDREGSYNSPLHF
TRBD1	TRBV11-2	NA	TRBJ2-1	TGTGCCAGCAGCTCGGGACAGGGGGGGTACAATGAGCAGTTCTTC	CASSSGQGGYNEQFF
NA	TRBV19	few	TRBJ1-4	TGTGCCAGTAGGAGGGCCACTAATGAAAAACTGTTTTTT	CASRRATNEKLFF
TRBD2	TRBV5-1	NA	TRBJ2-2	TGCGCCAGCAGCTTAAGGACTAGCGGGGACGGGGAGCTGTTTTTT	CASSLRTSGDGELFF
TRBD2	TRBV7-9	NA	TRBJ2-1	TGTGCCAGCAGCTTAGGGCGGGGGGTATACAATGAGCAGTTCTTC	CASSLGRGVYNEQFF
NA	TRBV18	NA	TRBJ2-1	TGTGCCAGCTCACCGTTGAGCAATGAGCAGTTCTTC	CASSPLSNEQFF
NA	TRBV10-3	NA	TRBJ2-7	TGTGCCATCACCCAAGGGGCAACGAGCTCCTACGAGCAGTACTTC	CAITQGATSSYEQYF
TRBD1	TRBV10-1	NA	TRBJ2-5	TGCGCCAGCAGTGGGACAGGGGGGGAGACCCAGTACTTC	CASSGTGGETQYF
TRBD1	TRBV5-3	few	TRBJ1-1	TGTGCCAGAAGCTTGGTGGGGGGACAGGCCCCGTGGAACACTGAAGCTTTCTTT	CARSLVGGQAPWNTEAFF
TRBD1	TRBV6-1	NA	TRBJ1-4	TGTGCCAGCAGTCCCCAGACAGGGACTAATGAAAAACTGTTTTTT	CASSPQTGTNEKLFF
NA	TRBV10-3	NA	TRBJ1-6	TGTGCCATCAGTCAGGGTAATGGTAATTCACCCCTCCACTTT	CAISQGNGNSPLHF